Listed here is a single T cell receptor beta chain. The antigen remains unidentified. The source of the sample is a study of graft-versus-host responses after intestinal transplantation. Study context: Each of the recipients got a multivisceral, liver-intestinal, or isolated intestinal transplant.

Libraries were prepared by immunoSEQ multiplex PCR; TCRdb keeps only in-frame clonotypes and omits some of them. Altogether roughly 80,000 clones are present, around 90% being singletons, with the ten largest covering about 8%. The CDR3 runs 14 residues. Trimming left V 5 bases short and J 8 bases short, with 18 bases between. CDR1 is MNHNS, CDR2 SASEGT, per germline. Study results and caveats: Peak GvH clone levels in circulation were associated with early post-transplant HvG declines. GvH clones surfaced in recipient marrow, some emerging earlier in ileum or blood.

This chain links TRBV6-1 with TRBJ1-2; TRBD1 might be the D (5 bases). This clonotype was obtained from a human donor who was the organ donor for an intestinal transplant. The material was unstimulated CD8+ T cells sorted from spleen or lymph node cells, obtained before transplant. Here the CDR3 reads CASSLGSDSGGYTF. CDR3 DNA: TGTGCCAGCAGTCTAGGGAGTGACAGCGGGGGCTACACCTTC.